This record concerns one T cell receptor (beta chain) sequence. The antigen is not known. With 3 bases removed from V and 6 bases from J, the gap between germline ends came to 11 bases. Germline loops: CDR1 MNHEY, CDR2 SMNVEV (reference sequence). CDR3 length: 13 amino acids. This entry is derived from a study of blood T cell dynamics during melanoma immunotherapy. The study's findings and limits: Immune-effector CD8+ cells best matched cell-free DNA CDR3 sequences and were most clonal.

The assay received all extracted DNA from sorted CD8+ subsets. The data were produced by immunoSEQ multiplex PCR, yet TCRdb's version contains in-frame clones alone and is incomplete. This table has about 13,000 clones, just over 90% appearing once. Time point of the sample: pre-treatment baseline. Patients with prior systemic cancer treatment, concomitant immunosuppressants, or other active malignancies were excluded. The J gene is TRBJ1-2, the V gene TRBV27; TRBD1 is a possible D gene (5 bases). Sequencing used effector memory CD8+ T cells from blood, obtained from a patient treated with checkpoint blockade. The sequence came from a human donor with melanoma. Here the CDR3 DNA reads TGTGCCAGCAGTTTTTCAGGAGGGGATGGCTACACCTTC. It encodes CASSFSGGDGYTF.